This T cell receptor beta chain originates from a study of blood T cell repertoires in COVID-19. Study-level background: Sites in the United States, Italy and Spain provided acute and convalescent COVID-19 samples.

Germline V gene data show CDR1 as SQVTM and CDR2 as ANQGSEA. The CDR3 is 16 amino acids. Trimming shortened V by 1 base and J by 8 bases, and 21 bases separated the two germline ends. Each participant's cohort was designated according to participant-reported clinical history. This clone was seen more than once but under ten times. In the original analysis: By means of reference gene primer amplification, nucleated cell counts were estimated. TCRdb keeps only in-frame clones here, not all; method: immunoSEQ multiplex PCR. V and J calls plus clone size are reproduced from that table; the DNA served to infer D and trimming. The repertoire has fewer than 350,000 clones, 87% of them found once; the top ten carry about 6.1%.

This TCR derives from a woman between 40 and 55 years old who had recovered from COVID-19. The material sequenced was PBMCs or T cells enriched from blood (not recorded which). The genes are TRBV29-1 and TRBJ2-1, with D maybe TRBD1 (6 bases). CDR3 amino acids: CSVEGGPDWDVDEQFF. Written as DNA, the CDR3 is TGCAGCGTTGAAGGGGGGCCGGATTGGGATGTGGATGAGCAGTTCTTC.